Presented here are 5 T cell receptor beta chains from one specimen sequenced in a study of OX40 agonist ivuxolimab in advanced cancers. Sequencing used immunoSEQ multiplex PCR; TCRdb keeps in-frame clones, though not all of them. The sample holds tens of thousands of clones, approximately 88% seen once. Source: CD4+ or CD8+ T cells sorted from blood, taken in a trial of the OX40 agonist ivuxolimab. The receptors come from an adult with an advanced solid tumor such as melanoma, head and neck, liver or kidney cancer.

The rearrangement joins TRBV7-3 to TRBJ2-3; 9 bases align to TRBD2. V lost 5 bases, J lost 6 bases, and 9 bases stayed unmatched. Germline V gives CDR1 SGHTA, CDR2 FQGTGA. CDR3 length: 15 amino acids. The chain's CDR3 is CASSPGGGAGDTQYF. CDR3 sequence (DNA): TGTGCCAGCAGCCCCGGCGGGGGGGCCGGGGATACGCAGTATTTT.

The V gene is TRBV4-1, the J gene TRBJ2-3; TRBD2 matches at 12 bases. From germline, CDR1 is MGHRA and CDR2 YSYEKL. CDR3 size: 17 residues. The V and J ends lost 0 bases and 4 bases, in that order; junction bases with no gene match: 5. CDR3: CASSQDPSSGGADTQYF. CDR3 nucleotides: TGCGCCAGCAGCCAAGATCCCTCTAGCGGGGGGGCAGATACGCAGTATTTT.

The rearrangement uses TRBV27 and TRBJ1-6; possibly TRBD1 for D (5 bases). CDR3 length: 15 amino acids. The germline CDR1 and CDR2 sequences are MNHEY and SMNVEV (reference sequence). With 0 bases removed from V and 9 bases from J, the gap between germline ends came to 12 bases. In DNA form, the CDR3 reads TGTGCCAGCAGTTTATCGGCAGGGTGGGGTTCACCCCTCCACTTT. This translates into CASSLSAGWGSPLHF.

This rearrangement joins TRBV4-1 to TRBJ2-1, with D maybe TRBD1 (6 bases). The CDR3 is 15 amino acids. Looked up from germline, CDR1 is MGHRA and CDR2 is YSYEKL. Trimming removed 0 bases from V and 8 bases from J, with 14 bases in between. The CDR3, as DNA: TGCGCCAGCAGCCAAGATCTGTCTGCAGGGGATGAGCAGTTCTTC. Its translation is CASSQDLSAGDEQFF.

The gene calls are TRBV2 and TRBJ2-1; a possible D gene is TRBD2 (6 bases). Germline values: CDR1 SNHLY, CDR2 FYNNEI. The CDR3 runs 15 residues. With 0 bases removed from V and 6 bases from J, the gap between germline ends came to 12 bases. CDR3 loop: CASSEAGGQFNEQFF. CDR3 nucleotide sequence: TGTGCCAGCAGTGAAGCGGGAGGCCAGTTCAATGAGCAGTTCTTC.